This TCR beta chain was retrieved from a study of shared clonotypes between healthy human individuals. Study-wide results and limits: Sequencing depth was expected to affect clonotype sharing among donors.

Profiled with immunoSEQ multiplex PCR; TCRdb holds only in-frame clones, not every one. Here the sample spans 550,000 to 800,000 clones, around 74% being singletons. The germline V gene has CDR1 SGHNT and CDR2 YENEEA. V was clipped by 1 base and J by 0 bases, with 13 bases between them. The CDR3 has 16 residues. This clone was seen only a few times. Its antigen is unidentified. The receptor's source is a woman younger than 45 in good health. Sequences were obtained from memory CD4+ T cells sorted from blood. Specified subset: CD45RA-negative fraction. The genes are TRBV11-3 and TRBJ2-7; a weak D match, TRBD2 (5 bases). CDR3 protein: CASSLGPGGSSYEQYF. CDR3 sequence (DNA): TGTGCCAGCAGCTTAGGGCCCGGCGGGTCCTCCTACGAGCAGTACTTC.